What follows are 13 T cell receptor beta chains derived from one specimen sequenced in a study of chemoradiotherapy in HPV16-positive cancers. TCRdb's table, derived via immunoSEQ multiplex PCR, lists solely in-frame clones and lacks some. Found here are under 8,000 clones, 71% of them singletons; the top ten hold 5.1%. The starting material was tumor tissue, obtained from a patient who underwent chemoradiotherapy. These receptors originate from a human donor with HPV-associated anogenital cancer.

This clone occurred once. V and J are TRBV6-6 and TRBJ1-5, with TRBD1 matching 8 bases. V dropped 7 bases and J dropped 1; count of bases not matched to a gene: 6. This CDR3 has 15 residues. Per germline, CDR1 MNHNY and CDR2 SVGAGI (reference sequence). CDR3 amino acids: CASTGGQGSNQPQHF. CDR3 DNA: TGTGCCAGCACCGGAGGACAGGGAAGCAATCAGCCCCAGCATTTT.

The chain has TRBV6-5 and TRBJ2-1; possibly TRBD2 for D (5 bases). The CDR3 loop spans 13 amino acids. V dropped 7 bases and J dropped 5 bases, with 12 bases sitting between them. Germline CDR1 and CDR2: MNHEY and SVGAGI. CDR3 DNA: TGTGCCAGCACTGTTGCGGGCAACAATGAGCAGTTCTTC. It yields the protein CASTVAGNNEQFF.

The chain employs TRBV30 and TRBJ1-4; maybe TRBD1 (5 bases). The germline V gene has CDR1 GTSNPN and CDR2 SVGIG (reference sequence). This CDR3 is built from 14 residues. The V gene lost 3 bases and the J gene lost 2 bases, with 10 bases spanning the gap. CDR3: CAWSGTLTNEKLFF. In DNA form, the CDR3 reads TGTGCCTGGAGCGGGACTTTGACTAATGAAAAACTGTTTTTT.

This sequence joins TRBV6-5 and TRBJ1-6; D gene unclear. The V gene's germline CDR1 is MNHEY and CDR2 SVGAGI. The CDR3 totals 13 residues. V lost 6 bases to trimming and J lost 5 bases, with 8 bases between them. The DNA for the CDR3 is TGTGCCAGCAGCCAAACGAATAATTCACCCCTCCACTTT. Protein sequence: CASSQTNNSPLHF.

This clone came up a few times. The chain couples TRBV2 to TRBJ1-2; tentatively, D is TRBD1 (6 bases). Germline values: CDR1 SNHLY, CDR2 FYNNEI. The V end lost 6 bases, the J end lost 8 bases, and 19 bases lay between the germline ends. The CDR3 length is 14 residues. The CDR3 loop reads CASRYTGLGRGYTF. For the CDR3, the DNA is TGTGCCAGCAGATATACAGGGTTGGGTAGGGGCTACACCTTC.

The genes are TRBV27 and TRBJ2-1, with D unresolved. CDR1 is MNHEY and CDR2 is SMNVEV in the germline V gene (reference sequence). CDR3 length: 16 amino acids. Trimming took off 0 bases at V and 0 bases at J, with 9 bases between the two ends. The CDR3 nucleotides read TGTGCCAGCAGTTTATCTTCCGGGTCCTCCTACAATGAGCAGTTCTTC. Protein product: CASSLSSGSSYNEQFF.

V is TRBV7-9 and J is TRBJ2-2; 7 bases are a match to TRBD1. The trim removed 10 bases at V and 7 bases at J, leaving 12 bases unmatched. This CDR3 is built from 14 residues. CDR1 and CDR2 (germline): SEHNR, FQNEAQ (reference sequence). Written as DNA, the CDR3 is TGTGCCACAGGCCTCGACAGGGTGGTCGGGGAGCTGTTTTTT. Protein sequence: CATGLDRVVGELFF.

This sequence joins TRBV25-1 and TRBJ2-3; the D gene could be TRBD1 or TRBD2 (7 bases each). The CDR3 length is 14 residues. V gave up 4 bases and J gave up 6 bases, with 14 bases separating them. Per germline, CDR1 MGHDK and CDR2 SYGVNS. For the CDR3, the DNA is TGTGCCAGCAGTGGGGGAGGGGGCGCTGATACGCAGTATTTT. Amino acid sequence: CASSGGGGADTQYF.

This clone was counted only a few times. CDR3 sequence reads: CSVAGQGSSYEQYF. The CDR3 DNA follows: TGCAGCGTCGCAGGACAGGGTAGCTCCTACGAGCAGTACTTC. The chain combines TRBV29-1 with TRBJ2-7; TRBD1 matches 8 bases. V lost 6 bases to trimming and J lost 0 bases; unmatched junction nucleotides: 7. There are 14 residues in the CDR3. Germline V gene lookup returns CDR1 SQVTM and CDR2 ANQGSEA.

V and J are TRBV7-9 and TRBJ1-4; 8 bases agree with TRBD1. The CDR3 consists of 13 residues. Germline V lookup: CDR1 SEHNR, CDR2 FQNEAQ (reference sequence). The junction had 5 bases not matched to a gene; V was cut back by 6 bases and J by 8 bases. CDR3 loop: CASRQGAFEKLFF. CDR3 nucleotide sequence: TGTGCCAGCAGGCAGGGGGCTTTCGAAAAACTGTTTTTT.

The chain uses TRBV9 and TRBJ1-2; no definite D call. Germline-derived CDR1 and CDR2 are SGDLS and YYNGEE. This CDR3 has 14 amino acids. V was clipped by 0 bases and J by 2 bases, with 8 bases between them. CDR3 sequence: CASSVDLGNYGYTF. CDR3 DNA: TGTGCCAGCAGCGTAGATCTAGGAAACTATGGCTACACCTTC.

This clone occurred a few times. The rearrangement links TRBV7-9 to TRBJ1-2, with 10 bases identical to TRBD1. Looked up from germline, CDR1 is SEHNR and CDR2 is FQNEAQ (reference sequence). V trimming: 5 bases; J trimming: 4 bases; junction bases outside the gene matches: 13. The CDR3 sequence is 17 residues long. The CDR3 DNA follows: TGTGCCAGCAGCCATTTGACAGGGGGCGGTTACAGCTATGGCTACACCTTC. Amino acid sequence: CASSHLTGGGYSYGYTF.

The genes are TRBV27 and TRBJ2-7; D gene uncertain. The germline V gene encodes CDR1 MNHEY and CDR2 SMNVEV (reference sequence). The CDR3 runs to 12 residues. Trimming cost V 5 bases and J 7 bases, with 12 bases left between them. The chain's CDR3 is CASSPAPWEQYF. For the CDR3, the DNA is TGTGCCAGCAGTCCCGCCCCTTGGGAGCAGTACTTC.